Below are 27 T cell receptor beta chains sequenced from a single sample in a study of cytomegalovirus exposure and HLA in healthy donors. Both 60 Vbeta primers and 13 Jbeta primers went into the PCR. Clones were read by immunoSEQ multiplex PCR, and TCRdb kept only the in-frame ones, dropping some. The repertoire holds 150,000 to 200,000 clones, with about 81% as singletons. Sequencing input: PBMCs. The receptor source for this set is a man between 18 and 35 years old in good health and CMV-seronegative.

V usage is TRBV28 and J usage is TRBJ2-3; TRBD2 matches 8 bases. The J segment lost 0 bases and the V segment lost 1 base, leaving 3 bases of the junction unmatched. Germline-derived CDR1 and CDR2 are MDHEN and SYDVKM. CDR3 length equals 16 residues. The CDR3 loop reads CASSLFSGKSTDTQYF. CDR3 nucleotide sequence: TGTGCCAGCAGTTTATTTAGCGGGAAAAGCACAGATACGCAGTATTTT.

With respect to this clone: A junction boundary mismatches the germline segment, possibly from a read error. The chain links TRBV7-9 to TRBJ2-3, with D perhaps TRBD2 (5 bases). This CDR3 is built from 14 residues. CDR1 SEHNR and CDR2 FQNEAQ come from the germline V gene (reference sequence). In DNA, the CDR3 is TGTTCCAGCAGCTTATCGAGGGCCGGAGATACGCAGTATTTT. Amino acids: CSSSLSRAGDTQYF.

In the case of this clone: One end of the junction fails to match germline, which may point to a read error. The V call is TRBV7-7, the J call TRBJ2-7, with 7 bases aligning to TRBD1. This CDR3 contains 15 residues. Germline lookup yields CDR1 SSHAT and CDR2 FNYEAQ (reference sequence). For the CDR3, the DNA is TGTGCTAGCAGCCGGATTGGTACAGGGGTTGGCGAGCAGTACTTC. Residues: CASSRIGTGVGEQYF. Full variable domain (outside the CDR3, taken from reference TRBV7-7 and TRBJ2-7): GAGVSQSPRYKVTKRGQDVTLRCDPISSHATLYWYQQALGQGPEFLTYFNYEAQPDKSGLPSDRFSAERPEGSISTLTIQRTEQRDSAMYRCASSRIGTGVGEQYFGPGTRLTVT.

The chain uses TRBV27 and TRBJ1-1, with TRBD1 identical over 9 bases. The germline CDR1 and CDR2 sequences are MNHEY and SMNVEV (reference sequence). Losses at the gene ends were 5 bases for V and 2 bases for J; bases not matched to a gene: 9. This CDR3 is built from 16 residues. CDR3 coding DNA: TGTGCCAGCAGTCTCTACCGGGACAGGGATAACACTGAAGCTTTCTTT. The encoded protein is CASSLYRDRDNTEAFF.

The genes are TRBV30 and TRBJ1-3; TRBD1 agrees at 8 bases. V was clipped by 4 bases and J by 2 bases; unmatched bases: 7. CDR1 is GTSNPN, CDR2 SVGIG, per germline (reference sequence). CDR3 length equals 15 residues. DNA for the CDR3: TGTGCCTGGAACCCTGTGACAGGGGCTGGAAACACCATATATTTT. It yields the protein CAWNPVTGAGNTIYF.

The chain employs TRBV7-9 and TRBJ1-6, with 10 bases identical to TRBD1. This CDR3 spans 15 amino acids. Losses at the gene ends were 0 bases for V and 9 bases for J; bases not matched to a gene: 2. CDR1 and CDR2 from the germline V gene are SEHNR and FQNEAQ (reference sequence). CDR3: CASSLADRGRSPLHF. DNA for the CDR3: TGTGCCAGCAGCTTAGCCGACAGGGGGCGTTCACCCCTCCACTTT.

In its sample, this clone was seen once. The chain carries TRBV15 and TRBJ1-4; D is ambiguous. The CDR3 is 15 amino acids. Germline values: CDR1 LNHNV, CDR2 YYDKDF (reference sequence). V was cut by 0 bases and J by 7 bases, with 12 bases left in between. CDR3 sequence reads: CATSRDGRSVEKLFF. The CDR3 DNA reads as TGTGCCACCAGCAGAGACGGGAGGTCGGTTGAAAAACTGTTTTTT.

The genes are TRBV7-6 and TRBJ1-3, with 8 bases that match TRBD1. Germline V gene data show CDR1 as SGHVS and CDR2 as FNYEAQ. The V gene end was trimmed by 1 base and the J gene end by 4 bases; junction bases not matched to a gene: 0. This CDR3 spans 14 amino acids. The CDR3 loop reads CASSLGTGGNTIYF. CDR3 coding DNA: TGTGCCAGCAGCTTAGGGACAGGGGGAAACACCATATATTTT.

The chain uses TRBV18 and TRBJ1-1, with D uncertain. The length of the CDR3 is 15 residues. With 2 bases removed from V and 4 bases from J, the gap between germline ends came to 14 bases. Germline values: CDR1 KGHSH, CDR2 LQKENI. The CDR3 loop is CASSPTAPGSTEAFF. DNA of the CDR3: TGTGCCAGCTCACCAACAGCCCCTGGGTCCACTGAAGCTTTCTTT.

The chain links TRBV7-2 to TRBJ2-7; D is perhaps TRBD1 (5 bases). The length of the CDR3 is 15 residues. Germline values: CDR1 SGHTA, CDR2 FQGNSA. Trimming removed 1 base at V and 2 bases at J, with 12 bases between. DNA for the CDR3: TGTGCCAGCAGCTTAGGAAGGGGCGGCCCCTACGAGCAGTACTTC. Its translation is CASSLGRGGPYEQYF. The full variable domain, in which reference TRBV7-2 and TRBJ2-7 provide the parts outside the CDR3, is GAGVSQSPSNKVTEKGKDVELRCDPISGHTALYWYRQSLGQGLEFLIYFQGNSAPDKSGLPSDRFSAERTGGSVSTLTIQRTQQEDSAVYLCASSLGRGGPYEQYFGPGTRLTVT.

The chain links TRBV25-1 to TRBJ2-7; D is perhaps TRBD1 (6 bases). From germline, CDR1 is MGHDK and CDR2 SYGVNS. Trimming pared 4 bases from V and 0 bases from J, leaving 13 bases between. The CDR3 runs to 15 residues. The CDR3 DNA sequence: TGTGCCAGCAGTGCGGCGACAGGCCTCTCCTACGAGCAGTACTTC. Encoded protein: CASSAATGLSYEQYF.

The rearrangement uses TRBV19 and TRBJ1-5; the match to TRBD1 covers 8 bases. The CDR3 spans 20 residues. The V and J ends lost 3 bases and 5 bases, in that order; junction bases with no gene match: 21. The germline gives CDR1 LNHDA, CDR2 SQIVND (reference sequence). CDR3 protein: CASSIRTSLAAGGRDQPQHF. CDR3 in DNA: TGTGCCAGTAGTATTAGGACGTCGCTGGCCGCAGGGGGCCGGGATCAGCCCCAGCATTTT. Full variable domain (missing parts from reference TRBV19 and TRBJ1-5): DGGITQSPKYLFRKEGQNVTLSCEQNLNHDAMYWYRQDPGQGLRLIYYSQIVNDFQKGDIAEGYSVSREKKESFPLTVTSAQKNPTAFYLCASSIRTSLAAGGRDQPQHFGDGTRLSIL.

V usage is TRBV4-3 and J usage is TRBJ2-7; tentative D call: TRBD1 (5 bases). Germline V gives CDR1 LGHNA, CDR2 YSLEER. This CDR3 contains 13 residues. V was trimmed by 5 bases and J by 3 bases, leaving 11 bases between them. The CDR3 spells CASSSTQGYEQYF. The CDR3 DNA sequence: TGCGCCAGCAGCTCCACTCAGGGCTACGAGCAGTACTTC.

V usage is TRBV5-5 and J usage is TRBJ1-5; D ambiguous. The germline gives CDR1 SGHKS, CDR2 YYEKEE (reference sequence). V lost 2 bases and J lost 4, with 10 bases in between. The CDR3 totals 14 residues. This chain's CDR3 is CASSFEVRNQPQHF. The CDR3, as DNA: TGTGCCAGCAGCTTTGAGGTGAGAAATCAGCCCCAGCATTTT.

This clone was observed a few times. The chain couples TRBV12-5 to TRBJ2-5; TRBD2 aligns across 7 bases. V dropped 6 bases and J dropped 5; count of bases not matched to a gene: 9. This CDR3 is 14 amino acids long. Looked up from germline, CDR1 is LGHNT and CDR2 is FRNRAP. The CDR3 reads CASGRGLDAETQYF. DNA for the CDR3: TGTGCTAGTGGCCGTGGACTAGACGCGGAGACCCAGTACTTC.

The CDR3 DNA follows: TGTGCCAGCAGCTATTCTAGCCAAGAGACCCAGTACTTC. Translated: CASSYSSQETQYF. The chain links TRBV7-8 to TRBJ2-5; no clear D gene. The CDR3 is 13 amino acids. Looked up from germline, CDR1 is SGHVS and CDR2 is FQNEAQ. V shed 4 bases and J shed 1 base, with 7 bases lying between them.

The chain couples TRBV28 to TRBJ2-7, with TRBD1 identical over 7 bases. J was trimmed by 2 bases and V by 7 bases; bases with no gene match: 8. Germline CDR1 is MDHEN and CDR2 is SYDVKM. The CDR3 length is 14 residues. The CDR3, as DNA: TGTGCCAGCAAGAGACAGGGAGTGGCCTACGAGCAGTACTTC. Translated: CASKRQGVAYEQYF.

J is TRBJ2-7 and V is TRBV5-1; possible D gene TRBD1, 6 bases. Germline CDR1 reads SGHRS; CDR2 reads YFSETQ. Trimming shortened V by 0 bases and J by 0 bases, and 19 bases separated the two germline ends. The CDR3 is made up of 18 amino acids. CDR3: CASSLGHFLRDNSYEQYF. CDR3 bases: TGCGCCAGCAGCTTGGGGCACTTCCTCCGGGACAACTCCTACGAGCAGTACTTC.

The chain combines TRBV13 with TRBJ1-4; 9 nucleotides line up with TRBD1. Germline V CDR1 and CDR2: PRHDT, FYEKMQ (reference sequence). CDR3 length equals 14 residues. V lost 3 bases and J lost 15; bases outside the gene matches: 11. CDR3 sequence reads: CASSLYRGRRGVFF. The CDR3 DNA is TGTGCCAGCAGCTTGTACAGGGGGCGAAGGGGAGTGTTTTTT.

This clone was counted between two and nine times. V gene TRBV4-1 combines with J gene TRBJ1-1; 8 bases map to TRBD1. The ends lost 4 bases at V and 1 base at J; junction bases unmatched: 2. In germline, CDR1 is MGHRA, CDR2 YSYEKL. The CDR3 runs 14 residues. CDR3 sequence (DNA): TGCGCCAGCAGCCCGACAGGGGCGAACACTGAAGCTTTCTTT. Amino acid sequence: CASSPTGANTEAFF.

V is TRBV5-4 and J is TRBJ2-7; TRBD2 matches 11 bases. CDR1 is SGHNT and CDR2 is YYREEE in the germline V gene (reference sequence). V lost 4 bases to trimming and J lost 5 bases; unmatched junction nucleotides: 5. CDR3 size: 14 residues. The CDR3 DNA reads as TGTGCCAGCAGCGGGGGGGGACTAGCGGACGAGCAGTACTTC. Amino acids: CASSGGGLADEQYF.

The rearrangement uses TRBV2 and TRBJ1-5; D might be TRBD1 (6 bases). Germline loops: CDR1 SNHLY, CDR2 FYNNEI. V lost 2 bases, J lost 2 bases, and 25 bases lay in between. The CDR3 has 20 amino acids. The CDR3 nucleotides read TGTGCCAGCAGTGAATTCCTCCTAGGGAGGGGGTATGGGGGCAATCAGCCCCAGCATTTT. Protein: CASSEFLLGRGYGGNQPQHF.

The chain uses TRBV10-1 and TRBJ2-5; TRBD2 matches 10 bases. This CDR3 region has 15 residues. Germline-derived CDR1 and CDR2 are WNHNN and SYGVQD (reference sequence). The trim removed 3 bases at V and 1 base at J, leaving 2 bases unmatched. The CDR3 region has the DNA TGCGCCAGCAGTGATCAGCGGGGGGGCCAAGAGACCCAGTACTTC. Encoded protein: CASSDQRGGQETQYF.

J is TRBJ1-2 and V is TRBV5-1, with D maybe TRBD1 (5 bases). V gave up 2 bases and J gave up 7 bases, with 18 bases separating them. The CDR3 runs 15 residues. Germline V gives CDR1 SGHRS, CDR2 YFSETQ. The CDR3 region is CASSLGAGQGGGYTF. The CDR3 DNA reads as TGCGCCAGCAGCTTAGGGGCAGGTCAGGGCGGTGGCTACACCTTC.

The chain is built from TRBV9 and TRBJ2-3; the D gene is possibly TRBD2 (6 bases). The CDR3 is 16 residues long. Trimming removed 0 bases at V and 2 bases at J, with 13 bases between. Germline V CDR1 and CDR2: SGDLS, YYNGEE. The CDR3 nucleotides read TGTGCCAGCAGCGTAGAGGCGGGGAGGCTCACAGATACGCAGTATTTT. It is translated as CASSVEAGRLTDTQYF. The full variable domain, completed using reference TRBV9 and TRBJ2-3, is DSGVTQTPKHLITATGQRVTLRCSPRSGDLSVYWYQQSLDQGLQFLIQYYNGEERAKGNILERFSAQQFPDLHSELNLSSLELGDSALYFCASSVEAGRLTDTQYFGPGTRLTVL.

The DNA of the CDR3 is TGTGCCAGTAGTATAGTTCCCGAGGGGGACAGCTTTCCCAATCAGCCCCAGCATTTT. Protein: CASSIVPEGDSFPNQPQHF. This chain joins TRBV19 and TRBJ1-5, with TRBD1 matching 7 bases. CDR3 size: 19 residues. Trimming cost V 1 base and J 3 bases; bases outside gene matches: 15. Germline values: CDR1 LNHDA, CDR2 SQIVND (reference sequence).

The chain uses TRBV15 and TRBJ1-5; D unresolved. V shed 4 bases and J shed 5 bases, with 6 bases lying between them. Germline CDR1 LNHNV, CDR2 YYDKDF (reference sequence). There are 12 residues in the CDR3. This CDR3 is CATSKHDQPQHF. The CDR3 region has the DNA TGTGCCACCAGCAAACACGATCAGCCCCAGCATTTT.